The rows below give T cell receptor beta chains drawn from one sample of a study of a mutant IDH1 vaccine in newly diagnosed glioma. For these receptors, no antigen is known. Assay used: immunoSEQ multiplex PCR; TCRdb lists only in-frame clones, some missing. The data show fewer than 35,000 clones, with around 89% seen just once and more than 2.5% held by the top ten. Sequencing used PBMCs, obtained from a glioma patient whose treatment included an IDH1 peptide vaccine. The receptors stem from a man aged 40-49 years with glioma. Each CDR3 is given with its conserved first and last residue. The order of the fields is V gene, D gene, J gene, clone size, CDR3 protein, CDR3 DNA. D genes are given only for firm matches. The size entry is marked missing in some rows and otherwise reads once, few, many or a size class.

v_gene: TRBV10-3
d_gene: -
j_gene: TRBJ2-1
abundance: few
CDR3aa: CAIKLGLAPYNEQFF
CDR3nt: TGTGCCATCAAGCTGGGACTGGCCCCCTACAATGAGCAGTTCTTC

v_gene: TRBV7-9
d_gene: -
j_gene: TRBJ2-2
abundance: -
CDR3aa: CASSTDPTGELFF
CDR3nt: TGTGCCAGCAGTACCGACCCCACCGGGGAGCTGTTTTTT

v_gene: TRBV11-2
d_gene: -
j_gene: TRBJ2-3
abundance: -
CDR3aa: CASSLDVGITDTQYF
CDR3nt: TGTGCCAGCAGCTTAGATGTGGGGATCACAGATACGCAGTATTTT

v_gene: TRBV13
d_gene: -
j_gene: TRBJ1-1
abundance: -
CDR3aa: CASSMRGTHEAFF
CDR3nt: TGTGCCAGCAGTATGCGGGGGACACATGAAGCTTTCTTT

v_gene: TRBV18
d_gene: -
j_gene: TRBJ2-3
abundance: -
CDR3aa: CASSPRRVVSGPLTDTQYF
CDR3nt: TGTGCCAGCTCACCAAGGAGAGTGGTTAGCGGTCCACTCACAGATACGCAGTATTTT

v_gene: TRBV28
d_gene: TRBD1
j_gene: TRBJ2-7
abundance: -
CDR3aa: CAAEDRDREFEQYF
CDR3nt: TGTGCCGCTGAGGACCGGGACAGGGAATTCGAGCAGTACTTC

v_gene: TRBV30
d_gene: -
j_gene: TRBJ2-2
abundance: -
CDR3aa: CAWTNGQNTGELFF
CDR3nt: TGTGCCTGGACCAATGGACAGAACACCGGGGAGCTGTTTTTT

v_gene: TRBV5-5
d_gene: -
j_gene: TRBJ2-1
abundance: -
CDR3aa: CASSLDLANNEQFF
CDR3nt: TGTGCCAGCAGCTTGGATCTAGCCAACAATGAGCAGTTCTTC

v_gene: TRBV5-5
d_gene: -
j_gene: TRBJ2-1
abundance: few
CDR3aa: CASSPGPDPYNEQFF
CDR3nt: TGTGCCAGCAGCCCGGGCCCAGACCCCTACAATGAGCAGTTCTTC

v_gene: TRBV7-8
d_gene: -
j_gene: TRBJ2-1
abundance: -
CDR3aa: CASSLRLESLDEQFF
CDR3nt: TGTGCCAGCAGCTTAAGACTAGAAAGCTTGGATGAGCAGTTCTTC

v_gene: TRBV11-2
d_gene: -
j_gene: TRBJ1-3
abundance: few
CDR3aa: CASSSLDARHSGNTIYF
CDR3nt: TGTGCCAGCAGCTCCCTAGATGCCCGACACTCTGGAAACACCATATATTTT

v_gene: TRBV7-2
d_gene: -
j_gene: TRBJ2-3
abundance: -
CDR3aa: CASSFSRSTDTQYF
CDR3nt: TGTGCCAGCAGCTTTTCGCGGAGCACAGATACGCAGTATTTT

v_gene: TRBV14
d_gene: -
j_gene: TRBJ1-5
abundance: -
CDR3aa: CASSQRSNQPQHF
CDR3nt: TGTGCCAGCAGCCAACGGAGCAATCAGCCCCAGCATTTT

v_gene: TRBV6-6
d_gene: -
j_gene: TRBJ2-7
abundance: -
CDR3aa: CASSYSTGGVQEQYF
CDR3nt: TGTGCCAGCAGTTACTCAACCGGAGGAGTGCAAGAGCAGTACTTC

v_gene: TRBV28
d_gene: -
j_gene: TRBJ1-3
abundance: -
CDR3aa: CASSSTGSGNTIYF
CDR3nt: TGTGCCAGCAGTTCCACAGGGTCTGGAAACACCATATATTTT